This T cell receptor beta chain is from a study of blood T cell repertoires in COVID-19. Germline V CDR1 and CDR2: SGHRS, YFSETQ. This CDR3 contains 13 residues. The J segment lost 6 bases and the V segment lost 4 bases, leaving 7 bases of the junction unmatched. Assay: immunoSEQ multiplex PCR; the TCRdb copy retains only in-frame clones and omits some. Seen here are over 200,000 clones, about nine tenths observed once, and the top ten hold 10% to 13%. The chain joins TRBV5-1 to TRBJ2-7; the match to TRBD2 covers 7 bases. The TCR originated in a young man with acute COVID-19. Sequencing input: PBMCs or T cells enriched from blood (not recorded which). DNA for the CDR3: TGCGCCAGCAGCATCAGCGGGACCGTCGAGCAGTACTTC. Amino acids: CASSISGTVEQYF.